This T cell receptor beta chain was retrieved from a study of T cells in Graves' hyperthyroidism and ophthalmopathy. CDR1 MDHEN and CDR2 SYDVKM come from the germline V gene. The CDR3 is made up of 15 amino acids. Trimming took off 3 bases at V and 1 base at J, with 10 bases between the two ends. This clonotype was detected ten times or more. From RNA transcripts, TCR beta CDR3 regions were amplified. Initially, a first-round RT-PCR of the TCR CDR3 employed the HTBI primer set. TCRdb re-called the multiplex PCR reads with MiXCR, one entry per CDR3 protein. The profile shows a few hundred thousand distinct CDR3 sequences, about 14% of them singletons.

This sequence originates from a woman aged 40 to 50 with Graves' hyperthyroidism that later progressed to Graves' ophthalmopathy. The chain has TRBV28 and TRBJ1-3, with D uncertain. The sample comprised blood. CDR3 sequence (DNA): TGTGCCAGCAGTTTCGGCGGCAAATCTGGAAACACCATATATTTT. Its translation is CASSFGGKSGNTIYF. Variable domain in full (rest from reference TRBV28 and TRBJ1-3): DVKVTQSSRYLVKRTGEKVFLECVQDMDHENMFWYRQDPGLGLRLIYFSYDVKMKEKGDIPEGYSVSREKKERFSLILESASTNQTSMYLCASSFGGKSGNTIYFGEGSWLTVV.